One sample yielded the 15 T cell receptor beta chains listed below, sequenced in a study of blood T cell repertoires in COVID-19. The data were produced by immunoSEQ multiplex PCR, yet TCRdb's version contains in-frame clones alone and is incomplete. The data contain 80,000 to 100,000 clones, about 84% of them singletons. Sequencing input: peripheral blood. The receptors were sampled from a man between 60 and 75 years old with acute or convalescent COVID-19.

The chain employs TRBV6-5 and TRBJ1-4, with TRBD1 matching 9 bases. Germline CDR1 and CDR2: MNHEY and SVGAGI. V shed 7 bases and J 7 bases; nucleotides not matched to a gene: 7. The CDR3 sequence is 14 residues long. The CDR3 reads CASTKGTGLEKLFF. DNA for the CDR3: TGTGCCAGCACCAAAGGGACAGGGCTTGAAAAACTGTTTTTT.

CDR3 amino acids: CASKRQVYGANVLTF. The CDR3 nucleotides read TGTGCCAGTAAGAGACAGGTTTATGGGGCCAACGTCCTGACTTTC. The rearrangement joins TRBV19 to TRBJ2-6, with TRBD1 as a possible D gene (6 bases). V dropped 7 bases and J dropped 3 bases, with 13 bases sitting between them. There are 15 residues in the CDR3. The germline V gene has CDR1 LNHDA and CDR2 SQIVND (reference sequence).

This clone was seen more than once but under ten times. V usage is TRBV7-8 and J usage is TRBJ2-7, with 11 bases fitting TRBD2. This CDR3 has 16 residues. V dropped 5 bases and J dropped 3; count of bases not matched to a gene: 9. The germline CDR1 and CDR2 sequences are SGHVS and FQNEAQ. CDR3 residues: CASSLNSGGAIYEQYF. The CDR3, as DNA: TGTGCCAGCAGCCTTAATAGCGGGGGGGCTATCTACGAGCAGTACTTC.

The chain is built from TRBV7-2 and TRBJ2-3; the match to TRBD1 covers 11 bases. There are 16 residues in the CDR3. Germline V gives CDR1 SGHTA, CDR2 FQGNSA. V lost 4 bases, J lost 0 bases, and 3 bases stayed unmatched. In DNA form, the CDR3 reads TGTGCCAGCAGCTCCGGGACAGGGGGAAGCACAGATACGCAGTATTTT. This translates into CASSSGTGGSTDTQYF.

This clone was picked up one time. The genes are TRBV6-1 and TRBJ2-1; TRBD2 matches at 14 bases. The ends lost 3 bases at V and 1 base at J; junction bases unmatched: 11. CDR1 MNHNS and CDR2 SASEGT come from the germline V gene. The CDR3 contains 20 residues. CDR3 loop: CASSDTRGTSGRGSYNEQFF. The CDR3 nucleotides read TGTGCCAGCAGTGACACCCGAGGGACTAGCGGGAGAGGATCCTACAATGAGCAGTTCTTC.

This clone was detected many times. This CDR3 is CASGQDEKLFF. In DNA form, the CDR3 reads TGTGCCAGTGGACAGGATGAAAAACTGTTTTTT. This sequence joins TRBV2 and TRBJ1-4, with 7 bases fitting TRBD1. Looked up from germline, CDR1 is SNHLY and CDR2 is FYNNEI. The CDR3 covers 11 residues. The ends lost 9 bases at V and 6 bases at J; junction bases unmatched: 1. The variable domain in full, with the rest retrieved from reference TRBV2 and TRBJ1-4, is EPEVTQTPSHQVTQMGQEVILRCVPISNHLYFYWYRQILGQKVEFLVSFYNNEISEKSEIFDDQFSVERPDGSNFTLKIRSTKLEDSAMYFCASGQDEKLFFGSGTQLSVL.

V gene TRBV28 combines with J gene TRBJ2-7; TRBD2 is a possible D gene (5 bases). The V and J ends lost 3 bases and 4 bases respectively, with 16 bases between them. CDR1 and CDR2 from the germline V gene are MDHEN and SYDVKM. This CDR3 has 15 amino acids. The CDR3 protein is CASSFPGGRRYEQYF. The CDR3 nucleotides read TGTGCCAGCAGTTTCCCGGGCGGGCGCCGATACGAGCAGTACTTC.

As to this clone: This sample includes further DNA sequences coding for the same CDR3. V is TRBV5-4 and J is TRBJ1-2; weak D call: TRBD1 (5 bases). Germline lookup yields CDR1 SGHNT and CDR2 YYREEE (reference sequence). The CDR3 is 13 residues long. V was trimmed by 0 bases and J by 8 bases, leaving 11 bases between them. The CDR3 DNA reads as TGTGCCAGCAGCTTGGATAGGGGCGGCGGCTACACCTTC. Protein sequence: CASSLDRGGGYTF.

The CDR3, as DNA: TGTGCCAGCAGCGTAGCTAGCGGGAGGGCGTTAGAGACCCAGTACTTC. Protein product: CASSVASGRALETQYF. The chain links TRBV9 to TRBJ2-5; 12 bases fit TRBD2. The ends lost 0 bases at V and 4 bases at J; junction bases unmatched: 4. This CDR3 region has 16 residues. Per germline, CDR1 SGDLS and CDR2 YYNGEE.

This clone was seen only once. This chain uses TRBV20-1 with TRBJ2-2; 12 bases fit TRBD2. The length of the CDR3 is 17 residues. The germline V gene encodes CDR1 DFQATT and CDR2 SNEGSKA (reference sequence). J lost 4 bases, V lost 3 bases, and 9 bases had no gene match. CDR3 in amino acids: CSASFPSGRGGTGELFF. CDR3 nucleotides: TGCAGTGCTAGTTTCCCTAGCGGGAGGGGGGGCACCGGGGAGCTGTTTTTT.

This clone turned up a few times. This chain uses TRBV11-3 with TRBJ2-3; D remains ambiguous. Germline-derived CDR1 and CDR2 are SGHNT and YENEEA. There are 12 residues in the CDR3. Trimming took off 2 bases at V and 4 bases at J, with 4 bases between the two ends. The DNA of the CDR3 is TGTGCCAGCAGCTTATCCGCAGATACGCAGTATTTT. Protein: CASSLSADTQYF.

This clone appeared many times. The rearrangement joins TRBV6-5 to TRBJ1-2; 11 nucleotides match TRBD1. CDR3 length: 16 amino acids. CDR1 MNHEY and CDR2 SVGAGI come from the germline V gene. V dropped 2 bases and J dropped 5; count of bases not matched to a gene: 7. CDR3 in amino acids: CASSYIRTGGAYGYTF. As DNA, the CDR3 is TGTGCCAGCAGTTACATCCGGACAGGGGGCGCGTATGGCTACACCTTC.

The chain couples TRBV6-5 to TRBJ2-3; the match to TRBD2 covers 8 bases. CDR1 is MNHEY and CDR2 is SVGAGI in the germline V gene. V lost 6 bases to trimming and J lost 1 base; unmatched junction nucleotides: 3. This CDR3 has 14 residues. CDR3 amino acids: CASRHSGGTDTQYF. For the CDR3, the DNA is TGTGCCAGCAGACATAGCGGGGGCACAGATACGCAGTATTTT.

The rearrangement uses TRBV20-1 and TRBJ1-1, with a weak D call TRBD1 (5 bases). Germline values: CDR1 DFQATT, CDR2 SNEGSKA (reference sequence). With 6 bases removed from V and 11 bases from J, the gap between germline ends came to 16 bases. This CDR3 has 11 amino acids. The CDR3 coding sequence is TGCAGTGCCAGGGACTCGAGATCGGCTTTCTTT. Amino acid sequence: CSARDSRSAFF.

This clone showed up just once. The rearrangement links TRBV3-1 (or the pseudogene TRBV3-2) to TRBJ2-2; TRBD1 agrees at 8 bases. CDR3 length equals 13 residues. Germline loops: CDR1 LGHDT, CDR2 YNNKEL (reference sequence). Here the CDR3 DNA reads TGTGCGACCCAGGGGGCACACACCGGGGAGCTGTTTTTT. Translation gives CATQGAHTGELFF.